This TCR beta chain was sequenced during a study of cytomegalovirus exposure and HLA in healthy donors. Findings and limits, study-wide: The authors listed 164 TCR beta chains as cytomegalovirus-associated. The study carried out a later analysis of TCR beta sequences. It associated around 17,000 of them with specific HLA alleles at a false discovery rate of 0.05. TCR beta V- and J-gene trimming was later associated with a missense DCLRE1C variant.

V lost 1 base and J 11 bases, leaving 12 bases between the germline ends. The V gene's germline CDR1 is SEHNR and CDR2 FQNEAQ (reference sequence). The CDR3 is 13 amino acids. Primers: 60 Vbeta forward and 13 Jbeta reverse. Per the original data handling: Approximately 12 million of 65 million to 95 million unique TCR beta chains were shared, per a later count. Method: immunoSEQ multiplex PCR; TCRdb's copy keeps in-frame clones and lacks some. V, J and clone size derive from that table, while D and trimming were established from the DNA sequence. The table includes over 85,000 clones, less than 90% detected once. A single count supports this clone. Its specificity is unknown.

Sample: PBMCs. The receptor was isolated from a man aged 35 to 55 in good health and CMV-seronegative. The rearrangement joins TRBV7-9 to TRBJ1-5, with D hard to call. The chain's CDR3 is CASSLGPVETQHF. The CDR3 nucleotides are TGTGCCAGCAGCTTAGGCCCTGTAGAGACCCAGCATTTT.